This T cell receptor (beta chain) stems from a study of shared clonotypes between healthy human individuals. The CDR3 has 13 amino acids. Trimming took 3 bases from V and 8 from J, leaving 10 bases between them. Germline assignment: CDR1 MNHEY and CDR2 SMNVEV (reference sequence). TCRdb's table, derived via immunoSEQ multiplex PCR, lists solely in-frame clones and lacks some. The sample shows hundreds of thousands of clones, 74% of them seen only once. The sequenced material came from memory CD4+ T cells sorted from blood. Subset reported: CD45RA-negative fraction. The sequence derives from a man aged 25 to 45 in good health. J is TRBJ1-4 and V is TRBV27; D remains unclear. As DNA, the CDR3 is TGTGCCAGCAGTTTCTTGGCGGGGGAAAAACTGTTTTTT. Residues: CASSFLAGEKLFF.